These 15 T cell receptor beta chains share one sample of origin, sequenced in a study of prognosis after radiotherapy for stage I lung cancer. Two-round multiplex PCR, the amplification method, yielded TCR beta CDR3 from genomic DNA. The use of primers specific to each TRBV and TRBJ gene characterized first-round PCR. One entry per CDR3 protein, called by TCRdb with MiXCR from the multiplex PCR reads. Seen here are fewer than 25,000 distinct CDR3 sequences, around 40% observed once, and the top ten hold 57%. This material consisted of PBMCs, taken before or after stereotactic body radiation therapy (not recorded which). The receptors originated from a donor aged 50 or older with non-small cell lung cancer.

J is TRBJ2-1 and V is TRBV7-3; D remains unclear. Trimming pared 2 bases from V and 0 bases from J, leaving 11 bases between. Germline lookup yields CDR1 SGHTA and CDR2 FQGTGA. The CDR3 has 16 amino acids. CDR3: CASSLDLGSSYNEQFF. CDR3 nucleotide sequence: TGTGCCAGCAGCTTAGATTTGGGAAGCTCCTACAATGAGCAGTTCTTC.

The rearrangement links TRBV7-8 to TRBJ1-6, with no clear D. Trimming took 2 bases from V and 3 from J, leaving 5 bases between them. The germline gives CDR1 SGHVS, CDR2 FQNEAQ. This CDR3 has 14 residues. CDR3 sequence reads: CASSLRDYNSPLHF. In DNA, the CDR3 is TGTGCCAGCAGCTTAAGGGACTATAATTCACCCCTCCACTTT.

The V and J genes are TRBV28 and TRBJ1-5; 8 nucleotides agree with TRBD1. Germline CDR1 reads MDHEN; CDR2 reads SYDVKM. The CDR3 sequence is 13 residues long. V shed 8 bases and J 5 bases; nucleotides not matched to a gene: 5. The CDR3 reads CASHKQGDQPQHF. Written as DNA, the CDR3 is TGTGCCAGCCACAAACAGGGGGATCAGCCCCAGCATTTT.

Notes on this clonotype: Its ends do not fully match the called genes, so a read error is possible. The genes are TRBV20-1 and TRBJ2-1; TRBD2 matches 8 bases. CDR3 size: 12 residues. Germline loops: CDR1 DFQATT, CDR2 SNEGSKA (reference sequence). The CDR3 here is CSARWTSNQQLF. The CDR3 DNA sequence: TGCAGTGCTAGATGGACTAGCAATCAGCAGCTCTTC.

This clonotype was recorded many times. The rearrangement links TRBV7-9 to TRBJ1-6; possible D gene TRBD1, 6 bases. This CDR3 has 16 residues. Trimming pared 0 bases from V and 9 bases from J, leaving 15 bases between. The V gene's germline CDR1 is SEHNR and CDR2 FQNEAQ (reference sequence). CDR3 coding DNA: TGTGCCAGCAGCTTAGCGGACCTGGGGGGGGCTTCACCCCTCCACTTT. Its protein is CASSLADLGGASPLHF.

This clonotype was picked up one time. V gene TRBV27 combines with J gene TRBJ1-2; possibly TRBD1 for D (5 bases). The CDR3 covers 15 residues. Germline loops: CDR1 MNHEY, CDR2 SMNVEV (reference sequence). Trimming left V 0 bases short and J 5 bases short, with 13 bases between. The CDR3 DNA reads as TGTGCCAGCAGTTTATCCTCAGGGATTGGATATGGCTACACCTTC. Encoded protein: CASSLSSGIGYGYTF.

Comments on this clonotype: One base separates it from a far larger clone, so it is likely a read error. V and J are TRBV6-6 and TRBJ2-1; 8 positions match TRBD2. The V gene end was trimmed by 5 bases and the J gene end by 6 bases; junction bases not matched to a gene: 6. CDR3 size: 14 residues. Germline CDR1 reads MNHNY; CDR2 reads SVGAGI (reference sequence). DNA for the CDR3: TGTGCCAGCAGTGAGACTAGCGCCGGCAATGAGCAGTTCTTC. Translating gives CASSETSAGNEQFF.

This clonotype was recorded at least ten times. The chain carries TRBV20-1 and TRBJ1-2, with D maybe TRBD1 (5 bases). The germline V gene has CDR1 DFQATT and CDR2 SNEGSKA (reference sequence). The CDR3 contains 17 residues. Trimming took off 0 bases at V and 1 base at J, with 18 bases between the two ends. For the CDR3, the DNA is TGCAGTGCTAGAGATTCCGGGGGGACTGAAGATAACTATGGCTACACCTTC. Translation: CSARDSGGTEDNYGYTF.

This clonotype was recorded at least ten times. At one end, the junction sequence differs from germline, possibly due to a read error. The genes are TRBV7-7 and TRBJ1-1; D is uncertain. This CDR3 has 13 residues. From germline, CDR1 is SSHAT and CDR2 FNYEAQ (reference sequence). This chain's CDR3 is CASSSDPNTEAFF. The CDR3 DNA follows: TGTGCTAGCAGCTCCGACCCTAACACTGAAGCTTTCTTT.

About this clonotype itself: Because the CDR3 is missing its conserved closing phenylalanine or tryptophan, this is likely a read error. The DNA is omitted, as the CDR3 cannot be located on it reliably, and the CDR3 follows TCRdb's listing. The genes are TRBV11-3 and TRBJ2-1; TRBD2 is taken as the D call from the table, unchecked against the DNA. The CDR3 numbers 17 amino acids, ends counted. Germline V gene data show CDR1 as SGHNT and CDR2 as YENEEA. CDR3 loop: CASSLPWVDSPYNEHFL.

The chain recombines TRBV11-3 with TRBJ2-2, with D perhaps TRBD2 (5 bases). The V end lost 4 bases, the J end lost 7 bases, and 16 bases lay between the germline ends. CDR3 length equals 15 residues. CDR1 SGHNT and CDR2 YENEEA come from the germline V gene. The CDR3 nucleotides read TGTGCCAGCAGCTCCGCCTATGTGCGGGTCGGGGAGCTGTTTTTT. Translation gives CASSSAYVRVGELFF.

The chain is built from TRBV6-1 and TRBJ1-1, with D perhaps matching TRBD1 (5 bases). Germline assignment: CDR1 MNHNS and CDR2 SASEGT. The germline V and J ends were trimmed by 4 bases and 4 bases, with 13 bases remaining between them. The CDR3 spans 14 residues. The CDR3 spells CASSARRGVTEAFF. In DNA form, the CDR3 reads TGTGCCAGCAGTGCCCGGCGAGGGGTCACTGAAGCTTTCTTT.

The chain couples TRBV6-1 to TRBJ2-1; D gene uncertain. The length of the CDR3 is 11 residues. V was pared by 8 bases and J by 6 bases, with 8 bases between. The germline V gene has CDR1 MNHNS and CDR2 SASEGT. The CDR3 protein is CASAASNEQFF. CDR3 DNA sequence: TGTGCCAGCGCGGCTAGCAATGAGCAGTTCTTC.

As for this clonotype: This sequence is one base from a far larger clone and is likely a read error. The CDR3 is CASSPRGTGELFF. The CDR3 nucleotides read TGTGCCAGCAGTCCCAGGGGTACCGGGGAGCTGTTTTTT. The V call is TRBV6-4, the J call TRBJ2-2, with D possibly TRBD1 on 6 matching bases. This CDR3 has 13 residues. V gave up 5 bases and J gave up 5 bases, with 9 bases separating them. Germline CDR1 and CDR2: MRHNA and SNTAGT.

This clonotype was seen at least ten times. The chain joins TRBV20-1 to TRBJ2-3; TRBD1 aligns across 7 bases. Germline trimming cut 3 bases from V and 2 bases from J; bases unmatched to any gene: 5. This CDR3 has 14 residues. The germline CDR1 and CDR2 sequences are DFQATT and SNEGSKA (reference sequence). CDR3: CSASRDRSTDTQYF. CDR3 DNA: TGCAGTGCTAGCCGGGACAGATCCACAGATACGCAGTATTTT.